A single sample is the source of the 5 T cell receptor beta chains below, sequenced in a study of cytomegalovirus exposure and HLA in healthy donors. A multiplex PCR was run with 60 Vbeta primers and 13 Jbeta primers. Some clones are missing from TCRdb's copy, which holds only in-frame ones; the method was immunoSEQ multiplex PCR. The sample records 95,000 to 110,000 clones, approximately 64% being singletons. The sequenced material came from PBMCs. Receptors originate from a woman aged 45-59 years in good health and CMV-seronegative.

V and J are TRBV11-2 and TRBJ1-3; D may be TRBD1 (6 bases). V was clipped by 5 bases and J by 0 bases, with 14 bases between them. CDR3 length: 16 residues. CDR1 and CDR2 (germline): SGHAT, FQNNGV. The CDR3 DNA reads TGTGCCAGCAGCCATCGGACAGTCGCCTCTGGAAACACCATATATTTT. It translates to CASSHRTVASGNTIYF. Using reference TRBV11-2 and TRBJ1-3 for the parts outside the CDR3, the full variable domain is EAGVAQSPRYKIIEKRQSVAFWCNPISGHATLYWYQQILGQGPKLLIQFQNNGVVDDSQLPKDRFSAERLKGVDSTLKIQPAKLEDSAVYLCASSHRTVASGNTIYFGEGSWLTVV.

This clone was observed a few times. This chain joins TRBV25-1 and TRBJ2-7, with 8 bases aligning to TRBD1. The CDR3 contains 16 residues. J lost 3 bases, V lost 3 bases, and 10 bases had no gene match. Germline CDR1 is MGHDK and CDR2 is SYGVNS. The CDR3 bases are TGTGCCAGCAGTGATACAGGGACAGGCAAGGACTACGAGCAGTACTTC. The encoded protein is CASSDTGTGKDYEQYF.

The chain couples TRBV7-9 to TRBJ1-2; 9 bases map to TRBD1. This CDR3 is built from 15 residues. Unmatched junction bases numbered 12, after V lost 5 bases and J lost 8 bases. CDR1 and CDR2 (germline): SEHNR, FQNEAQ (reference sequence). In DNA form, the CDR3 reads TGTGCCAGCAGCGCCGGGACAGGGTTTCCTCTAGGCTACACCTTC. Translating gives CASSAGTGFPLGYTF. Complete variable domain (other parts from reference TRBV7-9 and TRBJ1-2): DTGVSQNPRHKITKRGQNVTFRCDPISEHNRLYWYRQTLGQGPEFLTYFQNEAQLEKSRLLSDRFSAERPKGSFSTLEIQRTEQGDSAMYLCASSAGTGFPLGYTFGSGTRLTVV.

This chain joins TRBV27 and TRBJ2-1; 10 nucleotides match TRBD2. Unmatched junction bases numbered 14, after V lost 4 bases and J lost 2 bases. The CDR3 spans 19 residues. Germline V gene sequence: CDR1 MNHEY, CDR2 SMNVEV (reference sequence). CDR3 coding DNA: TGTGCCAGCAGTTCCCGTGGGCTAGCGGGAGTTAGCGCCTACAATGAGCAGTTCTTC. This gives the protein CASSSRGLAGVSAYNEQFF.

DNA of the CDR3: TGTGCCAGCTCACCCAGTCCTCCAAAACACACTGAAGCTTTCTTT. It is translated as CASSPSPPKHTEAFF. V usage is TRBV18 and J usage is TRBJ1-1; no reliable D call. CDR1 and CDR2 (germline): KGHSH, LQKENI. This CDR3 contains 15 residues. The V gene lost 3 bases and the J gene lost 3 bases, with 14 bases spanning the gap.